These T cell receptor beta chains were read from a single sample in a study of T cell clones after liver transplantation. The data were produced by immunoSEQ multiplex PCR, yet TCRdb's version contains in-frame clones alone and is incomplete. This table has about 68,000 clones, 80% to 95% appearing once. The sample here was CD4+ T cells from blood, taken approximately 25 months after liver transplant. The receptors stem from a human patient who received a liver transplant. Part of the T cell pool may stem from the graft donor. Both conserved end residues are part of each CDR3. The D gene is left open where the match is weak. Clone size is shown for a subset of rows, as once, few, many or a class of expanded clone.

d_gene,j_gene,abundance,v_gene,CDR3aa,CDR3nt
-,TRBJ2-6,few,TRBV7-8,CASSFGGSGANVLTF,TGTGCCAGCAGCTTCGGGGGCTCTGGGGCCAACGTCCTGACTTTC
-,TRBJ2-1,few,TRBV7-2,CASSLAASGSYNEQFF,TGTGCCAGCAGCTTAGCAGCCAGCGGTTCCTACAATGAGCAGTTCTTC
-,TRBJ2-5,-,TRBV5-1,CASSVGGSQETQYF,TGCGCCAGCAGCGTGGGGGGATCCCAAGAGACCCAGTACTTC
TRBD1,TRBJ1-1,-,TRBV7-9,CASGSGQGVDTEAFF,TGTGCCAGCGGCTCCGGACAGGGCGTTGACACTGAAGCTTTCTTT
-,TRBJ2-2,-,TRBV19,CASSIPLGRSTGELFF,TGTGCCAGTAGTATTCCCCTCGGTCGGTCCACCGGGGAGCTGTTTTTT
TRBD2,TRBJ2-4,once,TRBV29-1,CSVESGVAKNIQYF,TGCAGCGTTGAAAGCGGGGTAGCCAAAAACATTCAGTACTTC
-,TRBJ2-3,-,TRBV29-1,CSVVRGPSTDTQYF,TGCAGCGTTGTGAGAGGGCCCAGCACAGATACGCAGTATTTT
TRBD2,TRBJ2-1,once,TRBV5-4,CASGPTSGSRFEQFF,TGTGCCAGCGGACCGACTAGCGGGAGTCGATTTGAGCAGTTCTTC
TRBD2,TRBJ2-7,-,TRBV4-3,CASSHPGLVAYEQYF,TGCGCCAGCAGCCACCCGGGACTAGTCGCCTACGAGCAGTACTTC
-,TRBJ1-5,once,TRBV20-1,CSARDTLAQHF,TGCAGTGCTAGAGATACGTTGGCCCAGCATTTT
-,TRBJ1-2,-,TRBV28,CATALNQGFFGYTF,TGTGCCACCGCTCTCAATCAGGGTTTCTTTGGCTACACCTTC
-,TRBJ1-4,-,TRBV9,CASTQSLGTNEKLFF,TGTGCCAGCACCCAATCCTTAGGGACGAATGAAAAACTGTTTTTT
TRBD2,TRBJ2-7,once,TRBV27,CASSLRSSGILSYEQYF,TGTGCCAGCAGTTTACGGTCTAGCGGGATCCTCTCCTACGAGCAGTACTTC
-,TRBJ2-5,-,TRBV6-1,CASRGTARVETQYF,TGTGCCAGCAGGGGGACCGCGCGGGTGGAGACCCAGTACTTC
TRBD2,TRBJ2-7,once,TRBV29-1,CSVDGGGYEQYF,TGCAGCGTTGACGGGGGGGGCTACGAGCAGTACTTC
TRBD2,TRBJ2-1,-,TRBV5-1,CASTLQLAQSNEQFF,TGCGCCAGCACCCTCCAACTAGCGCAAAGCAATGAGCAGTTCTTC
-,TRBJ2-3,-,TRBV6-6,CASSFPGTLGDTQYF,TGTGCCAGCAGTTTCCCAGGGACTTTAGGAGATACGCAGTATTTT
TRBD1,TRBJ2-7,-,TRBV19,CASSATGQGLYEQYF,TGTGCCAGTAGTGCCACGGGACAGGGTCTGTACGAGCAGTACTTC
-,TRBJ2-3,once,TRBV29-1,CSVGIGGMRTDTQYF,TGCAGCGTTGGAATAGGGGGAATGCGCACAGATACGCAGTATTTT
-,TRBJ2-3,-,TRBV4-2,CASSQGASGTDTQYF,TGTGCCAGCAGCCAAGGGGCTAGCGGCACAGATACGCAGTATTTT
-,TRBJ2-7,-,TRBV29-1,CSVAPGAYEQYF,TGCAGCGTTGCGCCAGGGGCCTACGAGCAGTACTTC
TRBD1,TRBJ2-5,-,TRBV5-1,CASSSGQGGPETQYF,TGCGCCAGCAGCTCCGGACAGGGCGGCCCTGAGACCCAGTACTTC
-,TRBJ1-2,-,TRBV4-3,CASSRGRLSNYGYTF,TGCGCCAGCAGCCGGGGCAGACTGTCTAACTATGGCTACACCTTC
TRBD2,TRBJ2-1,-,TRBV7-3,CASSPWGTSEDEQFF,TGTGCCAGCAGCCCCTGGGGCACTAGCGAGGATGAGCAGTTCTTC
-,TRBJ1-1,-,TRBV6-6,CASRRPGMNTEAFF,TGTGCCAGCAGACGCCCAGGCATGAACACTGAAGCTTTCTTT
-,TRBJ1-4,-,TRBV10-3,CAIRNSGENEKLFF,TGTGCCATCAGAAATTCTGGGGAGAATGAAAAACTGTTTTTT
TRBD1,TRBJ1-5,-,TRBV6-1,CASRPTGGNQPQHF,TGTGCCAGCAGACCAACAGGGGGCAATCAGCCCCAGCATTTT
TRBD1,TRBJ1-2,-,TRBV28,CASTQRQGYGYTF,TGTGCCAGCACCCAGAGACAGGGGTATGGCTACACCTTC
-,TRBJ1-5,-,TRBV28,CATKMAGSQGSNQPQHF,TGTGCCACTAAGATGGCGGGGAGCCAGGGGAGCAATCAGCCCCAGCATTTT
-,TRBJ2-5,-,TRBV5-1,CASSGGDPGETQYF,TGCGCCAGCAGCGGCGGGGACCCCGGAGAGACCCAGTACTTC
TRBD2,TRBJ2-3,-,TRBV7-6,CASSTGGLAGAGSTDTQYF,TGTGCCAGCAGCACCGGGGGACTAGCGGGCGCGGGGAGCACAGATACGCAGTATTTT
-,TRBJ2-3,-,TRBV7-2,CASSPDASTDTQYF,TGTGCCAGCAGCCCGGACGCTAGCACAGATACGCAGTATTTT
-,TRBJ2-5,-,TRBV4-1,CASSQGDQETQYF,TGCGCCAGCAGCCAAGGGGACCAAGAGACCCAGTACTTC
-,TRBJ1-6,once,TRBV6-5,CASSYQRNSPLHF,TGTGCCAGCAGTTACCAGAGAAATTCACCCCTCCACTTT
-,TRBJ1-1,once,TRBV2,CASRTGQSNTEAFF,TGTGCCAGCAGGACCGGGCAGTCGAACACTGAAGCTTTCTTT
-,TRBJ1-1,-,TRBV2,CASTPIEGMNTEAFF,TGTGCCAGCACCCCGATCGAGGGGATGAACACTGAAGCTTTCTTT
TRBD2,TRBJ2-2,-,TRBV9,CASSLSGIVGELFF,TGTGCCAGCAGCCTGAGCGGGATAGTCGGGGAGCTGTTTTTT
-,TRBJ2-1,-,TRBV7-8,CASSWRDFSYNEQFF,TGTGCCAGCAGCTGGCGGGACTTCTCCTACAATGAGCAGTTCTTC
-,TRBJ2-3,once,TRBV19,CASSDLSTQYF,TGTGCCAGTAGCGATCTTTCTACGCAGTATTTT
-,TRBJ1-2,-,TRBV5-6,CASSLVGRIYGYTF,TGTGCCAGCAGCTTGGTCGGTCGGATCTATGGCTACACCTTC
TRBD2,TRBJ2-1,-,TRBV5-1,CASSWSPMGVAGSNEQFF,TGCGCCAGCAGCTGGTCCCCTATGGGGGTAGCGGGAAGCAATGAGCAGTTCTTC
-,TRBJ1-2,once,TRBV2,CASSQQGRNYGYTF,TGTGCCAGCAGTCAACAGGGCCGAAACTATGGCTACACCTTC
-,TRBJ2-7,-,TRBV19,CASSLKDGPSYEQYF,TGTGCCAGTAGCCTCAAGGACGGTCCTTCCTACGAGCAGTACTTC
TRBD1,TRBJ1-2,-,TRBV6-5,CASSYSPGGGSYGYTF,TGTGCCAGCAGTTACTCGCCAGGGGGCGGGAGCTATGGCTACACCTTC
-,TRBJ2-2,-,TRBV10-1,CASLRGRGPHTGELFF,TGCGCCAGCCTGCGGGGGAGGGGGCCCCACACCGGGGAGCTGTTTTTT
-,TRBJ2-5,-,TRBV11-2,CASSLRGGQETQYF,TGTGCCAGCAGTTTGAGAGGCGGGCAAGAGACCCAGTACTTC
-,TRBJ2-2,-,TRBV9,CASSGTTGTFTGELFF,TGTGCCAGCAGCGGCACTACCGGGACCTTCACCGGGGAGCTGTTTTTT
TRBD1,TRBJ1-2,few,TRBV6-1,CASSARPRQGDGYTF,TGTGCCAGCAGTGCCCGCCCGCGGCAGGGGGATGGCTACACCTTC
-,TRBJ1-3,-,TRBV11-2,CASSMGFGNTIYF,TGTGCCAGCAGTATGGGGTTTGGAAACACCATATATTTT
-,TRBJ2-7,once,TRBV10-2,CASLIAYEQYF,TGCGCCAGTTTAATCGCCTACGAGCAGTACTTC
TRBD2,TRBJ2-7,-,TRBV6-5,CASRFWTSGIYEQYF,TGTGCCAGCAGATTTTGGACTAGCGGGATCTACGAGCAGTACTTC
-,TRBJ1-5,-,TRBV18,CASSPGGGDQPQHF,TGTGCCAGCTCACCGGGGGGGGGTGATCAACCCCAGCATTTT
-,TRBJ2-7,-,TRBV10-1,CASSERTAYEQYF,TGCGCCAGCAGTGAGAGGACAGCTTACGAGCAGTACTTC
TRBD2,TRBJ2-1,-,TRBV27,CATARKREYNEQFF,TGTGCCACCGCGAGGAAGCGGGAGTACAATGAGCAGTTCTTC